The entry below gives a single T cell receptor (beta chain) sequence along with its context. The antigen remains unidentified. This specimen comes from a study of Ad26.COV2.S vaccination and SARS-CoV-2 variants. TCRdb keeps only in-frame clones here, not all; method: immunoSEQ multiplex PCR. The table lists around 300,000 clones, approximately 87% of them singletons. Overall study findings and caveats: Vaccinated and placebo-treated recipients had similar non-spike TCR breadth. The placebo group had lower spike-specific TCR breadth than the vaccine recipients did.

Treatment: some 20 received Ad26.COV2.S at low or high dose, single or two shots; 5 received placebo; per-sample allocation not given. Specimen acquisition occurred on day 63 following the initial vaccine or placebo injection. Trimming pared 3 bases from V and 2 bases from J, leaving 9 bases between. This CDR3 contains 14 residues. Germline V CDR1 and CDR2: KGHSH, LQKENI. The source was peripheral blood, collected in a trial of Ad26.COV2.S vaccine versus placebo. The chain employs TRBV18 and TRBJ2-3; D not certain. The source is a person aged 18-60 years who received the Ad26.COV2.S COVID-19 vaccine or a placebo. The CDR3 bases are TGTGCCAGCTCACCCCCCGCTGACACAGATACGCAGTATTTT. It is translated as CASSPPADTDTQYF.